A selection of T cell receptor beta chains follows, all from one sample in a study of shared clonotypes between healthy human individuals. Repertoires were generated with immunoSEQ multiplex PCR, while TCRdb's copy carries only in-frame clones and drops some. The repertoire has more than 1.2 million clones, about 98.5% of them found once; the top ten carry about 0.34%. The sequencing sample was made of naive CD4+ T cells sorted from blood. These receptors were obtained from a young man in good health. CDR3s include the opening cysteine and the closing phenylalanine or tryptophan. A D gene is named only where the DNA matches it firmly. Clone size is given for some rows only: seen once, a few or many times, or a class if the clone is expanded.

CDR3nt	CDR3aa	v_gene	j_gene	abundance	d_gene
TGCGCCAGCAGTGAGAATAGACCGGCCTACGAGCAGTACTTC	CASSENRPAYEQYF	TRBV10-1	TRBJ2-7	-	-
TGCAGCGTTGCCAGGGACACTAACTATGGCTACACCTTC	CSVARDTNYGYTF	TRBV29-1	TRBJ1-2	-	-
TGTGCCAGCATTAGACATCCCCCGGCAACTTTCTTT	CASIRHPPATFF	TRBV6-1	TRBJ1-1	-	-
TGTGCCAGCAGCTATGCGGGACTAGCGGGAGATGAGCAGTACTTC	CASSYAGLAGDEQYF	TRBV7-3	TRBJ2-7	-	TRBD2
TGTGCCAGCAGTTCCACAGGGCCGGGGGGCTACACCTTC	CASSSTGPGGYTF	TRBV6-1	TRBJ1-2	-	-
TGTGCCAGCAGCTTAAGCGGGAGTCAAGATACGCAGTATTTT	CASSLSGSQDTQYF	TRBV7-2	TRBJ2-3	-	TRBD2
TGTGCTAGTGGTTACGACAGGGTGTTGGATGGCTACACCTTC	CASGYDRVLDGYTF	TRBV12-5	TRBJ1-2	-	TRBD1
TGCGCCAGCAGCTTGGGCCATAGCACAGATACGCAGTATTTT	CASSLGHSTDTQYF	TRBV5-1	TRBJ2-3	-	-
TGTGCCAGCAGCGGGACTACGGCTACCTACAATGAGCAGTTCTTC	CASSGTTATYNEQFF	TRBV5-8	TRBJ2-1	-	TRBD2
TGTGCCAGCAGTCGCGTACAGCCCCAGCATTTT	CASSRVQPQHF	TRBV28	TRBJ1-5	-	-
TGTGCCAGCAGCTTACGATTCGGGAGCTCCTACAATGAGCAGTTCTTC	CASSLRFGSSYNEQFF	TRBV7-2	TRBJ2-1	once	-
TGTGCCAGCAGCGCACACAGGGTATACGGGGCCAACGTCCTGACTTTC	CASSAHRVYGANVLTF	TRBV7-8	TRBJ2-6	-	-
TGTGCCAGCAGCACCACGACTAGCGGGGCCTACAATGAGCAGTTCTTC	CASSTTTSGAYNEQFF	TRBV11-3	TRBJ2-1	-	TRBD2
TGTGCCAGTAGTATTTCTCCCGGTAGGGCGGTACAGACCGGGGAGCTGTTTTTT	CASSISPGRAVQTGELFF	TRBV19	TRBJ2-2	-	-
TGCAGCGTTGCCTTGACAGGGGGTTACGAGCAGTACTTC	CSVALTGGYEQYF	TRBV29-1	TRBJ2-7	-	TRBD1